This paragraph covers one T cell receptor beta chain sequence. The repertoire was sequenced with immunoSEQ multiplex PCR; TCRdb's copy has only in-frame clones and lacks some. The profile shows fewer than 450,000 clones, 80% to 95% of them singletons. Deletions cut 6 bases from V and 4 bases from J, with 12 bases between. Germline V CDR1 and CDR2: SNHLY, FYNNEI. The CDR3 covers 13 residues. The sample is drawn from a study of blood T cell repertoires in COVID-19. All enrollees were about 18 to 89 years old and from about 25 US areas. Cohort placement rested on clinical history that participants reported themselves. Recovered Cohort 3 donors showed two negative PCRs, clearance, or symptom resolution.

The sample comprised PBMCs or T cells enriched from blood (not recorded which). The clonotype comes from a man aged 18 to 30 who had recovered from COVID-19. The rearrangement joins TRBV2 to TRBJ1-2, with a weak D call TRBD1 (6 bases). DNA of the CDR3: TGTGCCAGCAGCGGGCGGGGGGCCTATGGCTACACCTTC. Its protein product is CASSGRGAYGYTF.